What follows are 27 T cell receptor beta chains derived from one specimen sequenced in a study of graft-versus-host responses after intestinal transplantation. Generated by immunoSEQ multiplex PCR, the TCRdb table keeps only in-frame clones and is missing some. The profile shows about 110,000 clones, approximately 94% of them singletons. These TCRs' antigens remain unknown. The sample here was unstimulated CD4+ T cells sorted from spleen or lymph node cells, taken before transplant. These receptor sequences come from a human donor who was the organ donor for an intestinal transplant.

The chain is built from TRBV5-1 and TRBJ2-7, with 10 bases that match TRBD1. The ends lost 1 base at V and 2 bases at J; junction bases unmatched: 6. The CDR3 extends over 16 amino acids. From germline, CDR1 is SGHRS and CDR2 YFSETQ. The chain's CDR3 is CASSLYPTGGPYEQYF. CDR3 nucleotide sequence: TGCGCCAGCAGCTTGTACCCGACAGGGGGCCCCTACGAGCAGTACTTC.

V and J are TRBV5-1 and TRBJ2-7; 9 bases line up with TRBD1. Losses at the gene ends were 3 bases for V and 4 bases for J; bases not matched to a gene: 8. This CDR3 has 15 residues. The germline gives CDR1 SGHRS, CDR2 YFSETQ. In DNA, the CDR3 is TGCGCCAGCAGCTGGACACAGGGGGCGCCTTACGAGCAGTACTTC. This gives the protein CASSWTQGAPYEQYF.

This chain uses TRBV7-2 with TRBJ2-7, with a tentative D call TRBD2 (6 bases). From germline, CDR1 is SGHTA and CDR2 FQGNSA. Trimming removed 6 bases at V and 2 bases at J, with 17 bases between. The CDR3 length is 15 residues. The CDR3, as DNA: TGTGCCAGCAGGAGCCGGCGGGAAAAACCCTACGAGCAGTACTTC. The encoded protein is CASRSRREKPYEQYF. Using reference TRBV7-2 and TRBJ2-7 for the parts outside the CDR3, the full variable domain is GAGVSQSPSNKVTEKGKDVELRCDPISGHTALYWYRQSLGQGLEFLIYFQGNSAPDKSGLPSDRFSAERTGGSVSTLTIQRTQQEDSAVYLCASRSRREKPYEQYFGPGTRLTVT.

This chain links TRBV5-6 with TRBJ2-1; D possibly corresponds to TRBD2 (5 bases). V was cut by 4 bases and J by 9 bases, with 8 bases left in between. Germline V gene sequence: CDR1 SGHDT, CDR2 YYEEEE. The CDR3 is 11 residues long. The CDR3 spells CASSRGGEQFF. The CDR3 DNA reads TGTGCCAGCAGCCGGGGTGGTGAGCAGTTCTTC.

This chain connects TRBV28 to TRBJ2-6; D gene ambiguous. Germline V lookup: CDR1 MDHEN, CDR2 SYDVKM. Trimming pared 6 bases from V and 0 bases from J, leaving 9 bases between. The CDR3 extends over 15 amino acids. CDR3 DNA: TGTGCCAGCAGCCTACTTAGCTCTGGGGCCAACGTCCTGACTTTC. Encoded protein: CASSLLSSGANVLTF. Filled out from reference TRBV28 and TRBJ2-6, the complete variable domain reads DVKVTQSSRYLVKRTGEKVFLECVQDMDHENMFWYRQDPGLGLRLIYFSYDVKMKEKGDIPEGYSVSREKKERFSLILESASTNQTSMYLCASSLLSSGANVLTFGAGSRLTVL.

The chain has TRBV12-5 and TRBJ2-3; D remains ambiguous. V was trimmed by 0 bases and J by 2 bases, leaving 24 bases between them. Germline CDR1 reads LGHNT; CDR2 reads FRNRAP. The CDR3 has 20 amino acids. The chain's CDR3 is CASGLVLYVLRSSSTDTQYF. As DNA, the CDR3 is TGTGCTAGTGGTTTGGTACTTTATGTCCTCCGGAGCAGCTCCACAGATACGCAGTATTTT.

The J gene is TRBJ2-3, the V gene TRBV7-9; no reliable D call. The CDR3 has 11 amino acids. Germline lookup yields CDR1 SEHNR and CDR2 FQNEAQ (reference sequence). V lost 8 bases and J 2 bases, leaving 5 bases between the germline ends. The CDR3 spells CASSNTDTQYF. The DNA of the CDR3 is TGTGCCAGCTCTAACACAGATACGCAGTATTTT. Supplemented by reference TRBV7-9 and TRBJ2-3, the full variable domain reads DTGVSQNPRHKITKRGQNVTFRCDPISEHNRLYWYRQTLGQGPEFLTYFQNEAQLEKSRLLSDRFSAERPKGSFSTLEIQRTEQGDSAMYLCASSNTDTQYFGPGTRLTVL.

This chain connects TRBV6-1 to TRBJ1-3; weak D call: TRBD1 (6 bases). V lost 6 bases and J 2 bases, leaving 14 bases between the germline ends. CDR3 length: 15 amino acids. Germline values: CDR1 MNHNS, CDR2 SASEGT. The CDR3 spells CASSPTGLPGNTIYF. The CDR3 nucleotides read TGTGCCAGCAGCCCTACAGGGTTACCTGGAAACACCATATATTTT.

The chain combines TRBV19 with TRBJ2-5, with a tentative D call TRBD1 (7 bases). CDR3 length: 15 amino acids. Trimming cost V 6 bases and J 5 bases, with 19 bases left between them. Germline V gene sequence: CDR1 LNHDA, CDR2 SQIVND (reference sequence). CDR3 loop: CASSLSGGSLETQYF. The CDR3 DNA sequence: TGTGCCAGTAGCCTTTCAGGGGGGAGTCTGGAGACCCAGTACTTC. Using reference TRBV19 and TRBJ2-5 for the parts outside the CDR3, the full variable domain is DGGITQSPKYLFRKEGQNVTLSCEQNLNHDAMYWYRQDPGQGLRLIYYSQIVNDFQKGDIAEGYSVSREKKESFPLTVTSAQKNPTAFYLCASSLSGGSLETQYFGPGTRLLVL.

The rearrangement links TRBV2 to TRBJ1-2, with a possible D match to TRBD1 (5 bases). V was pared by 6 bases and J by 4 bases, with 15 bases between. Germline V gene lookup returns CDR1 SNHLY and CDR2 FYNNEI. CDR3 size: 14 residues. The CDR3 region is CASSTRVGSYGYTF. Here the CDR3 DNA reads TGTGCCAGCAGCACCAGGGTAGGGAGCTATGGCTACACCTTC.

V usage is TRBV19 and J usage is TRBJ1-1, with a tentative D call TRBD1 (6 bases). The CDR3 covers 14 residues. The V and J ends lost 2 bases and 3 bases respectively, with 10 bases between them. Germline values: CDR1 LNHDA, CDR2 SQIVND (reference sequence). CDR3 DNA: TGTGCCAGTAGTATAAAGGCAGGGGACACTGAAGCTTTCTTT. Amino acids: CASSIKAGDTEAFF. Together with reference TRBV19 and TRBJ1-1, the CDR3 gives the full variable domain: DGGITQSPKYLFRKEGQNVTLSCEQNLNHDAMYWYRQDPGQGLRLIYYSQIVNDFQKGDIAEGYSVSREKKESFPLTVTSAQKNPTAFYLCASSIKAGDTEAFFGQGTRLTVV.

The chain has TRBV19 and TRBJ2-7; 7 nucleotides line up with TRBD1. The CDR3 has 11 residues. Germline V lookup: CDR1 LNHDA, CDR2 SQIVND (reference sequence). V shed 5 bases and J 12 bases; nucleotides not matched to a gene: 7. This chain's CDR3 is CASSPRQGLYF. Here the CDR3 DNA reads TGTGCCAGTAGTCCCCGACAGGGCCTGTACTTC.

This clone was recorded a few times. The chain links TRBV6-5 to TRBJ1-3, with D perhaps TRBD1 (5 bases). This CDR3 has 14 amino acids. Per germline, CDR1 MNHEY and CDR2 SVGAGI. V was shortened by 3 bases and J by 0 bases, with 6 bases between the two germline ends. The CDR3 DNA reads as TGTGCCAGCAGTTATGGGGGCTCTGGAAACACCATATATTTT. Translated, it gives CASSYGGSGNTIYF.

The chain carries TRBV9 and TRBJ2-2, with D unclear. With 4 bases removed from V and 5 bases from J, the gap between germline ends came to 9 bases. CDR1 is SGDLS and CDR2 is YYNGEE in the germline V gene. This CDR3 contains 13 residues. Here the CDR3 reads CASSQSTTGELFF. The CDR3 coding sequence is TGTGCCAGCAGCCAAAGCACGACCGGGGAGCTGTTTTTT.

The chain has TRBV7-9 and TRBJ1-1; possibly TRBD1 for D (6 bases). Trimming removed 3 bases at V and 5 bases at J, with 13 bases between. CDR1 is SEHNR and CDR2 is FQNEAQ in the germline V gene (reference sequence). The CDR3 runs 14 residues. CDR3 sequence reads: CASSFSGTPTEAFF. The CDR3 DNA sequence: TGTGCCAGCAGCTTTTCCGGGACACCTACTGAAGCTTTCTTT.

This chain links TRBV28 with TRBJ1-1, with D maybe TRBD1 (6 bases). The CDR3 is 12 amino acids. V was trimmed by 7 bases and J by 1 base, leaving 7 bases between them. Per the germline V gene, CDR1 is MDHEN and CDR2 is SYDVKM. The CDR3, as DNA: TGTGCCAGCACAGGGGCGAACACTGAAGCTTTCTTT. It yields the protein CASTGANTEAFF.

The CDR3 sequence: CASSLGQGTNPQPQHF. The CDR3 coding sequence is TGTGCCAGCAGTTTGGGACAGGGAACCAATCCTCAGCCCCAGCATTTT. The chain employs TRBV28 and TRBJ1-5; 9 positions agree with TRBD1. J lost 6 bases, V lost 3 bases, and 9 bases had no gene match. The CDR3 contains 16 residues. Per the germline V gene, CDR1 is MDHEN and CDR2 is SYDVKM.

The J gene is TRBJ2-5, the V gene TRBV7-2; D unresolved. The CDR3 is made up of 13 amino acids. Germline V CDR1 and CDR2: SGHTA, FQGNSA. The V end lost 3 bases, the J end lost 1 base, and 6 bases lay between the germline ends. The CDR3 here is CASSFSPQETQYF. CDR3 DNA sequence: TGTGCCAGCAGCTTTAGCCCCCAAGAGACCCAGTACTTC.

The CDR3 loop is CASSNRTIYNEQFF. In nucleotides, the CDR3 is TGTGCCAGCAGCAATCGGACTATTTACAATGAGCAGTTCTTC. V gene TRBV7-2 combines with J gene TRBJ2-1, with D tentatively TRBD2 (6 bases). V lost 5 bases and J lost 4, with 12 bases in between. Germline V CDR1 and CDR2: SGHTA, FQGNSA. This CDR3 has 14 residues.

The chain employs TRBV5-4 and TRBJ2-3, with D possibly matching TRBD2 (6 bases). This CDR3 is built from 17 residues. The V and J ends lost 3 bases and 0 bases respectively, with 17 bases between them. From germline, CDR1 is SGHNT and CDR2 YYREEE (reference sequence). CDR3 DNA sequence: TGTGCCAGCAGCTCCCCGTTCCGGGGGACTAGCACAGATACGCAGTATTTT. Amino acids: CASSSPFRGTSTDTQYF.

The chain carries TRBV5-1 and TRBJ2-1; 7 bases fit TRBD2. The germline gives CDR1 SGHRS, CDR2 YFSETQ. The J segment lost 1 base and the V segment lost 6 bases, leaving 4 bases of the junction unmatched. The CDR3 is 14 residues long. Here the CDR3 DNA reads TGCGCCAGCAATTTGGGAGGGTCCTACAATGAGCAGTTCTTC. This encodes CASNLGGSYNEQFF.

The rearrangement uses TRBV10-3 and TRBJ1-3, with D uncertain. Trimming left V 6 bases short and J 0 bases short, with 9 bases between. The CDR3 is 14 residues long. Germline loops: CDR1 ENHRY, CDR2 SYGVKD. CDR3 residues: CAIRPGFSGNTIYF. The CDR3 DNA sequence: TGTGCCATCAGACCGGGGTTCTCTGGAAACACCATATATTTT.

For this clone: One end of the junction fails to match germline, which may point to a read error. V gene TRBV5-4 combines with J gene TRBJ2-5, with D hard to call. This CDR3 contains 11 residues. Germline V gives CDR1 SGHNT, CDR2 YYREEE (reference sequence). The CDR3 region has the DNA TGTGCCAGCAGCTCCCCGGGCGGCCTTGACTTC. It specifies CASSSPGGLDF.

CDR3 coding DNA: TGTGCCAGCAGCTTAGCCCCGAGTTCCTACGAGCAGTACTTC. It encodes CASSLAPSSYEQYF. The chain couples TRBV7-2 to TRBJ2-7, with D hard to call. This CDR3 has 14 amino acids. Germline assignment: CDR1 SGHTA and CDR2 FQGNSA. The V end lost 0 bases, the J end lost 1 base, and 7 bases lay between the germline ends.

J is TRBJ2-7 and V is TRBV11-2, with D perhaps matching TRBD2 (6 bases). Germline V gene lookup returns CDR1 SGHAT and CDR2 FQNNGV. V was cut by 5 bases and J by 6 bases, with 14 bases left in between. This CDR3 has 13 amino acids. The CDR3 spells CASSPRWEAEQYF. The CDR3 region has the DNA TGTGCCAGCAGCCCTCGTTGGGAGGCCGAGCAGTACTTC.

CDR3 loop: CASSLGRLNEKLFF. The CDR3, as DNA: TGTGCCAGCAGCTTAGGACGGCTGAATGAAAAACTGTTTTTT. The chain links TRBV13 to TRBJ1-4; D is unresolved. V lost 0 bases and J lost 5, with 7 bases in between. This CDR3 contains 14 residues. Per the germline V gene, CDR1 is PRHDT and CDR2 is FYEKMQ (reference sequence).

The chain links TRBV5-4 to TRBJ1-2; possible D gene TRBD1, 5 bases. CDR3 length: 13 residues. Per germline, CDR1 SGHNT and CDR2 YYREEE (reference sequence). V lost 0 bases to trimming and J lost 3 bases, with 6 bases between them. The CDR3 region has the DNA TGTGCCAGCAGCTTGGGGGGCTACTATGGCTACACCTTC. This gives the protein CASSLGGYYGYTF.